These 30 T cell receptor beta chains came from one sample sequenced in a study of shared clonotypes between healthy human individuals. Naive CD8 cells lacked CD45RO and underwent positive selection for CCR7, leaving out terminally differentiated effector memory CD45RA+ cells. Measured with immunoSEQ multiplex PCR; TCRdb has only the in-frame clones, and not every one. This table holds about 590,000 clones, nearly 97% found once. The sequenced material came from naive CD8+ T cells sorted from blood. All receptors derive from a young woman in good health.

This chain connects TRBV4-2 to TRBJ1-1; D perhaps matches TRBD1 (5 bases). The CDR3 covers 15 residues. Per germline, CDR1 LGHNA and CDR2 YNFKEQ. With 0 bases removed from V and 2 bases from J, the gap between germline ends came to 10 bases. CDR3 region: CASSQDGGANTEAFF. DNA of the CDR3: TGTGCCAGCAGCCAAGACGGCGGGGCAAACACTGAAGCTTTCTTT.

The chain combines TRBV27 with TRBJ2-1; possible D gene TRBD1, 6 bases. V lost 3 bases, J lost 7 bases, and 13 bases lay in between. Germline V lookup: CDR1 MNHEY, CDR2 SMNVEV (reference sequence). The CDR3 is 14 residues long. This CDR3 reads CASSFWGPRNEQFF. The CDR3 nucleotides are TGTGCCAGCAGTTTTTGGGGGCCGCGGAATGAGCAGTTCTTC.

V is TRBV7-9 and J is TRBJ2-7; 8 nucleotides match TRBD1. V dropped 3 bases and J dropped 8; count of bases not matched to a gene: 6. CDR3 length: 13 amino acids. CDR1 and CDR2 (germline): SEHNR, FQNEAQ (reference sequence). This chain's CDR3 is CASSFGTGGKQYF. DNA of the CDR3: TGTGCCAGCAGCTTTGGGACAGGAGGAAAGCAGTACTTC. The whole variable domain, filled in from reference TRBV7-9 and TRBJ2-7, reads DTGVSQNPRHKITKRGQNVTFRCDPISEHNRLYWYRQTLGQGPEFLTYFQNEAQLEKSRLLSDRFSAERPKGSFSTLEIQRTEQGDSAMYLCASSFGTGGKQYFGPGTRLTVT.

The V call is TRBV5-1, the J call TRBJ2-5, with D possibly being TRBD1 (6 bases). The end of the DNA fits TRBJ2-7 better, so the J call may be wrong. The germline CDR1 and CDR2 sequences are SGHRS and YFSETQ. The CDR3 length is 14 residues. CDR3 loop: CASSNPDRLNEQYF. In DNA form, the CDR3 reads TGCGCCAGCAGCAACCCAGACAGGCTAAACGAGCAGTACTTC.

The rearrangement uses TRBV9 and TRBJ2-7; D is possibly TRBD2 (6 bases). The CDR3 runs 15 residues. The germline V gene has CDR1 SGDLS and CDR2 YYNGEE. V was cut by 0 bases and J by 3 bases, with 13 bases left in between. The CDR3 coding sequence is TGTGCCAGCAGCGTAGCCGGGAGTACCGACTACGAGCAGTACTTC. Its translation is CASSVAGSTDYEQYF.

This chain joins TRBV6-5 and TRBJ1-1; 7 bases align to TRBD1. The V gene's germline CDR1 is MNHEY and CDR2 SVGAGI. The CDR3 has 14 residues. The V and J ends lost 7 bases and 4 bases, in that order; junction bases with no gene match: 9. The CDR3 here is CASILFSGGTEAFF. The CDR3, as DNA: TGTGCCAGCATCCTCTTCTCAGGGGGCACTGAAGCTTTCTTT.

The gene calls are TRBV5-6 and TRBJ2-7; possible D gene TRBD1, 8 bases. The V and J ends lost 4 bases and 4 bases respectively, with 12 bases between them. The CDR3 runs to 13 residues. Per germline, CDR1 SGHDT and CDR2 YYEEEE. The CDR3: CASSSGTGYEQYF. The CDR3 coding sequence is TGTGCCAGCAGCAGCGGGACAGGATACGAGCAGTACTTC.

The V and J genes are TRBV2 and TRBJ2-4, with a tentative D call TRBD2 (5 bases). The germline CDR1 and CDR2 sequences are SNHLY and FYNNEI. CDR3 size: 15 residues. V was pared by 11 bases and J by 1 base, with 18 bases between. The CDR3 here is CARPREGVAKNIQYF. CDR3 DNA sequence: TGTGCCCGACCTCGGGAAGGTGTCGCCAAAAACATTCAGTACTTC. Complete variable domain (other parts from reference TRBV2 and TRBJ2-4): EPEVTQTPSHQVTQMGQEVILRCVPISNHLYFYWYRQILGQKVEFLVSFYNNEISEKSEIFDDQFSVERPDGSNFTLKIRSTKLEDSAMYFCARPREGVAKNIQYFGAGTRLSVL.

For the CDR3, the DNA is TGTGCCAGCGAGACCCCGAGTAGCGGGGGGTACAATGAGCAGTTCTTC. This sequence encodes CASETPSSGGYNEQFF. This chain uses TRBV9 with TRBJ2-1, with 10 bases identical to TRBD2. This CDR3 has 16 amino acids. V lost 7 bases and J lost 4; bases outside the gene matches: 11. The germline V gene has CDR1 SGDLS and CDR2 YYNGEE.

The chain uses TRBV27 and TRBJ2-2; D call uncertain. Per the germline V gene, CDR1 is MNHEY and CDR2 is SMNVEV (reference sequence). Deletions cut 7 bases from V and 6 bases from J, with 15 bases between. The CDR3 runs 14 residues. The CDR3 nucleotides are TGTGCCAGCACCCAGTCTGGTTTTGCCGGGGAGCTGTTTTTT. This sequence encodes CASTQSGFAGELFF.

The chain employs TRBV19 and TRBJ1-5, with a weak D call TRBD1 (6 bases). Trimming shortened V by 2 bases and J by 4 bases, and 12 bases separated the two germline ends. The germline gives CDR1 LNHDA, CDR2 SQIVND (reference sequence). CDR3 length equals 15 residues. CDR3 DNA sequence: TGTGCCAGTAGTATATCTCAGGGGTGGAATCAGCCCCAGCATTTT. Protein product: CASSISQGWNQPQHF. Complete variable domain (other parts from reference TRBV19 and TRBJ1-5): DGGITQSPKYLFRKEGQNVTLSCEQNLNHDAMYWYRQDPGQGLRLIYYSQIVNDFQKGDIAEGYSVSREKKESFPLTVTSAQKNPTAFYLCASSISQGWNQPQHFGDGTRLSIL.

This sequence joins TRBV4-1 and TRBJ2-3, with 12 bases that match TRBD1. After removal of 4 bases from V and 4 bases from J, the junction contained 6 bases not matched to a gene. The CDR3 is 16 residues long. Germline CDR1 MGHRA, CDR2 YSYEKL. The CDR3 here is CASSRMGQGASDTQYF. For the CDR3, the DNA is TGCGCCAGCAGCCGGATGGGACAGGGGGCGTCAGATACGCAGTATTTT.

V usage is TRBV7-9 and J usage is TRBJ2-1, with D tentatively TRBD2 (6 bases). The CDR3 runs to 15 residues. In germline, CDR1 is SEHNR, CDR2 FQNEAQ (reference sequence). Trimming stripped 2 bases from V and 12 bases from J, with 20 bases between. Here the CDR3 reads CASSLQETSSFGQFF. DNA of the CDR3: TGTGCCAGCAGCTTACAGGAGACTAGTTCTTTTGGGCAGTTCTTC.

The gene calls are TRBV12-5 and TRBJ2-7, with D maybe TRBD2 (6 bases). This CDR3 contains 14 residues. V dropped 7 bases and J dropped 2 bases, with 15 bases sitting between them. Per the germline V gene, CDR1 is LGHNT and CDR2 is FRNRAP. The CDR3 region has the DNA TGTGCTAGTGCAGCGGGCAACAGGCCCTACGAGCAGTACTTC. Translated: CASAAGNRPYEQYF.

The chain couples TRBV27 to TRBJ2-2, with a tentative D call TRBD1 (5 bases). Between the trimmed V and J ends, which lost 7 bases and 6 bases, there was a span of 24 bases. This CDR3 contains 17 residues. Germline V gene sequence: CDR1 MNHEY, CDR2 SMNVEV (reference sequence). CDR3 residues: CASKFRRQTLNAGELFF. The CDR3 bases are TGTGCCAGCAAGTTCAGGAGACAGACGCTAAACGCCGGGGAGCTGTTTTTT.

This chain connects TRBV4-2 to TRBJ2-1; D not resolved. Germline-derived CDR1 and CDR2 are LGHNA and YNFKEQ. Trimming removed 0 bases at V and 1 base at J, with 10 bases between. The CDR3 is 16 amino acids. The CDR3 DNA is TGTGCCAGCAGCCAAGATCTCCTAGATTCCTACAATGAGCAGTTCTTC. This gives the protein CASSQDLLDSYNEQFF.

As concerns this clone: Additional DNA sequences in this sample encode the identical CDR3. The rearrangement uses TRBV30 and TRBJ1-1; D perhaps matches TRBD1 (5 bases). Germline lookup yields CDR1 GTSNPN and CDR2 SVGIG (reference sequence). There are 13 residues in the CDR3. V was cut by 0 bases and J by 4 bases, with 9 bases left in between. The CDR3 loop is CAWSVARGTEAFF. In DNA, the CDR3 is TGTGCCTGGAGTGTAGCTAGGGGCACTGAAGCTTTCTTT.

This sequence joins TRBV7-9 and TRBJ2-7, with 8 nucleotides matching TRBD1. The CDR3 extends over 14 amino acids. The germline CDR1 and CDR2 sequences are SEHNR and FQNEAQ (reference sequence). V shed 3 bases, J shed 5 bases, and the junction held 6 bases outside the gene matches. The CDR3 nucleotides are TGTGCCAGCAGCTTGGCGCAGGGGGCAGACGAGCAGTACTTC. This sequence encodes CASSLAQGADEQYF. The full variable domain, its missing parts supplied by reference TRBV7-9 and TRBJ2-7, is DTGVSQNPRHKITKRGQNVTFRCDPISEHNRLYWYRQTLGQGPEFLTYFQNEAQLEKSRLLSDRFSAERPKGSFSTLEIQRTEQGDSAMYLCASSLAQGADEQYFGPGTRLTVT.

This sequence joins TRBV28 and TRBJ2-3; D is unclear. The germline V gene has CDR1 MDHEN and CDR2 SYDVKM. The CDR3 runs to 15 residues. V was trimmed by 3 bases and J by 4 bases, leaving 14 bases between them. The CDR3 DNA follows: TGTGCCAGCAGTTTTAGGTCAATCAAACCAGATACGCAGTATTTT. Its protein product is CASSFRSIKPDTQYF.

The V gene is TRBV20-1, the J gene TRBJ2-1, with TRBD1 as a possible D gene (5 bases). The CDR3 totals 11 residues. Trimming cost V 5 bases and J 8 bases, with 10 bases left between them. The V gene's germline CDR1 is DFQATT and CDR2 SNEGSKA (reference sequence). The CDR3 DNA reads as TGCAGTGCTGCAGGGTTGGATGAGCAGTTCTTC. Residues: CSAAGLDEQFF.

The chain links TRBV27 to TRBJ2-2; no definite D call. V lost 11 bases and J lost 0, with 25 bases in between. The CDR3 totals 18 residues. The germline gives CDR1 MNHEY, CDR2 SMNVEV (reference sequence). The CDR3, as DNA: TGTGCCGGCCGCGTGGGCGTGTCGGGCGACGCGAACACCGGGGAGCTGTTTTTT. Translation gives CAGRVGVSGDANTGELFF.

The CDR3 loop is CASSLAVRETQYF. CDR3 DNA sequence: TGTGCCAGCAGCTTAGCCGTCCGAGAGACCCAGTACTTC. V is TRBV11-2 and J is TRBJ2-5, with no clear D. The CDR3 is 13 amino acids. Germline CDR1 is SGHAT and CDR2 is FQNNGV. V lost 1 base and J lost 4, with 7 bases in between.

The chain has TRBV5-6 and TRBJ1-1; D gene uncertain. V lost 1 base and J 0 bases, leaving 13 bases between the germline ends. There are 16 residues in the CDR3. Germline V gene sequence: CDR1 SGHDT, CDR2 YYEEEE. CDR3 in DNA: TGTGCCAGCAGCTTGTCCCGGACCGCAATGAACACTGAAGCTTTCTTT. Translated: CASSLSRTAMNTEAFF.

This clone was recorded once. The chain links TRBV29-1 to TRBJ2-4; tentative D call: TRBD2 (6 bases). CDR3 size: 14 residues. Trimming pared 4 bases from V and 8 bases from J, leaving 18 bases between. CDR1 is SQVTM, CDR2 ANQGSEA, per germline. This CDR3 is CSVVGTGVMYIQYF. The CDR3 DNA sequence: TGCAGCGTTGTTGGGACGGGGGTAATGTACATTCAGTACTTC.

In this sample, this clone turned up once. Other DNA sequences within the sample encode an identical CDR3. V and J are TRBV9 and TRBJ2-7; TRBD2 agrees at 9 bases. There are 15 residues in the CDR3. Germline trimming cut 0 bases from V and 7 bases from J; bases unmatched to any gene: 8. CDR1 and CDR2 from the germline V gene are SGDLS and YYNGEE. The CDR3 is CASSVGGGRAREQYF. In DNA form, the CDR3 reads TGTGCCAGCAGCGTAGGGGGCGGGAGGGCCCGGGAGCAGTACTTC. The full variable domain, with the rest looked up from reference TRBV9 and TRBJ2-7, is DSGVTQTPKHLITATGQRVTLRCSPRSGDLSVYWYQQSLDQGLQFLIQYYNGEERAKGNILERFSAQQFPDLHSELNLSSLELGDSALYFCASSVGGGRAREQYFGPGTRLTVT.

The chain has TRBV19 and TRBJ2-1; the D gene is possibly TRBD2 (5 bases). The CDR3 sequence is 14 residues long. The V gene's germline CDR1 is LNHDA and CDR2 SQIVND (reference sequence). V lost 8 bases and J 3 bases, leaving 14 bases between the germline ends. This chain's CDR3 is CASSYSVSYNEQFF. CDR3 DNA sequence: TGTGCCAGTTCCTATAGCGTGAGCTACAATGAGCAGTTCTTC.

The V and J genes are TRBV5-1 and TRBJ2-1; TRBD2 matches 7 bases. Germline CDR1 is SGHRS and CDR2 is YFSETQ. This CDR3 has 15 amino acids. The trim removed 3 bases at V and 4 bases at J, leaving 7 bases unmatched. CDR3 bases: TGCGCCAGCAGCTCTTCCGGGACTAAATACAATGAGCAGTTCTTC. Translated, it gives CASSSSGTKYNEQFF.

The rearrangement joins TRBV27 to TRBJ2-1, with D perhaps assigned TRBD1 or TRBD2 (5 bases each). Trimming took off 1 base at V and 3 bases at J, with 16 bases between the two ends. Germline CDR1 is MNHEY and CDR2 is SMNVEV (reference sequence). The CDR3 totals 17 residues. CDR3: CASSLWFSRGGYNEQFF. Here the CDR3 DNA reads TGTGCCAGCAGTTTATGGTTTTCACGTGGGGGCTACAATGAGCAGTTCTTC.

The chain recombines TRBV10-3 with TRBJ2-7; D is unresolved. V was clipped by 4 bases and J by 5 bases, with 6 bases between them. The CDR3 runs 11 residues. The V gene's germline CDR1 is ENHRY and CDR2 SYGVKD. CDR3 nucleotide sequence: TGTGCCATCAGTGGGGGAAACGAGCAGTACTTC. This codes for CAISGGNEQYF.

The rearrangement joins TRBV28 to TRBJ2-5, with D perhaps TRBD1 or TRBD2 (5 bases each). Germline assignment: CDR1 MDHEN and CDR2 SYDVKM. With 1 base removed from V and 1 base from J, the gap between germline ends came to 10 bases. The CDR3 totals 15 residues. CDR3 loop: CASSLSGRFQETQYF. The DNA of the CDR3 is TGTGCCAGCAGTTTATCGGGACGGTTCCAAGAGACCCAGTACTTC.